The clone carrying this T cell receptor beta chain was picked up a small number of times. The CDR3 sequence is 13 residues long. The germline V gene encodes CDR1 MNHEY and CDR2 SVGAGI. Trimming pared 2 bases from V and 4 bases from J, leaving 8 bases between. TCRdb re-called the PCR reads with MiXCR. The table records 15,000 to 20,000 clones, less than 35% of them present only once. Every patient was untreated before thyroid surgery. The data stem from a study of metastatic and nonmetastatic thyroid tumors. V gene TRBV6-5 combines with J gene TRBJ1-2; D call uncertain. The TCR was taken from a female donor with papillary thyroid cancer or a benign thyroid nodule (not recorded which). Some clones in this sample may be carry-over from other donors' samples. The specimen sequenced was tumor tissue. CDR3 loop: CASSYAVFYGYTF. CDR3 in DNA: TGTGCCAGCAGTTACGCAGTATTCTATGGCTACACCTTC.